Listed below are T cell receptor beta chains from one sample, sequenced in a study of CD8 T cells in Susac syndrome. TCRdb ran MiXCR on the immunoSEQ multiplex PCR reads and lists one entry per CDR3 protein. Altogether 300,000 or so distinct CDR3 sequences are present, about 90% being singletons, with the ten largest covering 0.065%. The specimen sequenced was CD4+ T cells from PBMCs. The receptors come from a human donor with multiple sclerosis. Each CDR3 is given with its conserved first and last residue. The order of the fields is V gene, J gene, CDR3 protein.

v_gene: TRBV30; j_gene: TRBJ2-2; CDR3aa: CAVTFVPAVGELFF
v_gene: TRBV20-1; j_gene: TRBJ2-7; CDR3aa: CSARRPSYEQYF
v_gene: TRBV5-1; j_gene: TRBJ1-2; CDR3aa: CASSLRTGGANYGYTF
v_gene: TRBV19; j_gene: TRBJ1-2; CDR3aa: CASSTSGQGRTNTF
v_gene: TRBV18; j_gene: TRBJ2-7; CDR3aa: CASSPEQSYEQYF
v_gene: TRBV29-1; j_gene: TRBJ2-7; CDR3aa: CSVALSYEQYF
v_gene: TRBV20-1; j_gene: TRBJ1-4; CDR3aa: CSAENEKLFF
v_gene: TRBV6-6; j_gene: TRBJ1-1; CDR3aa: CASSYSAGPEAFF
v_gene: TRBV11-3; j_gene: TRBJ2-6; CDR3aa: CASSLVLAYGSGANVLTF
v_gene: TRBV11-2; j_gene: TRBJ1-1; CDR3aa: CASSLAGYRTEAFF
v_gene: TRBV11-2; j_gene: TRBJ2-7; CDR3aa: CASSFLSASYEQYF
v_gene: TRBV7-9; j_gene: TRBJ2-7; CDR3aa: CASSFPGGPGEQYF
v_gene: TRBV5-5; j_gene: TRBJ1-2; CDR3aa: CASSRDTRYGYTF
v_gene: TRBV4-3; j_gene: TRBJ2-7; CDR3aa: CASSPRSGSYEQYF
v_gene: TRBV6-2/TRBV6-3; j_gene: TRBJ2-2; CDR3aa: CASSYSRHTGELFF
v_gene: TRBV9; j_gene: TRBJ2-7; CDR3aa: CASSAETGTGDYEQYF
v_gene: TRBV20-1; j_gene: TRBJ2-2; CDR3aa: CSASNKRAANTGELFF
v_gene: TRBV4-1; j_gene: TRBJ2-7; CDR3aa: CASSQPGQVAYEQYF
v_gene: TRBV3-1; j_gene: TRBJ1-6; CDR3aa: CASSQDAGRSPLHF
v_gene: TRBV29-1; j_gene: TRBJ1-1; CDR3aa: CSVEGGGTEAFF
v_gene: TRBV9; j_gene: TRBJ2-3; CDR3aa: CASSVEHPSTDTQYF
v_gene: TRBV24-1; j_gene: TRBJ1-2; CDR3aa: CATSDPPRMGYTF
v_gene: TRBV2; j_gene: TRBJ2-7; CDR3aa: CASMPLQGFYEQYF
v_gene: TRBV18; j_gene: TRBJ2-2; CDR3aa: CASSPPRGPPGELFF
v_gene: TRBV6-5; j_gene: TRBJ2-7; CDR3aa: CASSYSSGVSYEQYF
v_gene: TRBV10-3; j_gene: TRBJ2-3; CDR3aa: CAISARQGAADTQYF
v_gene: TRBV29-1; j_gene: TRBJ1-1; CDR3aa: CSVEGGDTEAFF
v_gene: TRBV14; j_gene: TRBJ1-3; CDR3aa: CASSQAETGVDTIYF
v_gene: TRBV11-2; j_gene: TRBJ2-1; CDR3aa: CASSWKNEQFF
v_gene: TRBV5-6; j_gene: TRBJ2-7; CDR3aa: CASSLALAGTEEQYF
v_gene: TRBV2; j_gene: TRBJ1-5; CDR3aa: CASRPTVSNQPQHF
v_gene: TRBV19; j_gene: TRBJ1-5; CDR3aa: CASLPNGYSNQPQHF
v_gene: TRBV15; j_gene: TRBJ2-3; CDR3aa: CATSRSAGGRLSTDTQYF
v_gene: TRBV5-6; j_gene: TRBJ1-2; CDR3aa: CASTTWDLSIDGYTF
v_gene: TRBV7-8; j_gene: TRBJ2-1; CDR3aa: CASSSRGGRLAGVLYNEQFF
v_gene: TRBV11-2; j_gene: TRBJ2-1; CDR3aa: CASSPLRGDRGGNEQFF
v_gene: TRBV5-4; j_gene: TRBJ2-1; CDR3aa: CASSRNSGGIVYNEQFF
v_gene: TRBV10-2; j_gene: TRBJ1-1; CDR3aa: CASSLQAGGTEAFF